Included here is one T cell receptor (beta chain) sequence, with context. In the authors' methods: Reference gene primers were amplified, and this amplification served to estimate nucleated cell counts. TCRdb's copy holds only in-frame clones and misses some; the assay was immunoSEQ multiplex PCR. The V and J calls and clone size were taken over from that table, and D and trimming were inferred from the DNA. In the table there are fewer than 250,000 clones, around nine tenths of which are singletons. The data derive from a study of blood T cell repertoires in COVID-19. Study-level background: Samples came from the United States, Italy and Spain, spanning acute and convalescent COVID-19.

Germline assignment: CDR1 SGHAT and CDR2 FQNNGV. The CDR3 consists of 16 residues. The V and J ends lost 5 bases and 0 bases respectively, with 13 bases between them. The source material was peripheral blood. The sequence derives from a woman aged 55-70 years who had recovered from COVID-19. J is TRBJ2-2 and V is TRBV11-2, with a possible D match to TRBD2 (5 bases). The CDR3 DNA sequence: TGTGCCAGCAGCCCCAGCGGTCCGGCGAACACCGGGGAGCTGTTTTTT. Translation: CASSPSGPANTGELFF. Combining the CDR3 with reference TRBV11-2 and TRBJ2-2 gives the whole variable domain EAGVAQSPRYKIIEKRQSVAFWCNPISGHATLYWYQQILGQGPKLLIQFQNNGVVDDSQLPKDRFSAERLKGVDSTLKIQPAKLEDSAVYLCASSPSGPANTGELFFGEGSRLTVL.